This passage covers 10 T cell receptor beta chains from one sample sequenced in a study of blood T cell repertoires in COVID-19. Assay used: immunoSEQ multiplex PCR; TCRdb lists only in-frame clones, some missing. The sample shows 380,000 or so clones, more than 70% of them seen only once. The sequenced sample was PBMCs or T cells enriched from blood (not recorded which). These receptors all stem from a man between 25 and 39 years old who had recovered from COVID-19.

J is TRBJ2-1 and V is TRBV5-1, with D possibly matching TRBD2 (6 bases). The germline gives CDR1 SGHRS, CDR2 YFSETQ. V was pared by 5 bases and J by 1 base, with 16 bases between. The CDR3 is 16 amino acids. The CDR3 DNA is TGCGCCAGCAGTCCCTTGGGGGGAAATTCCTACAATGAGCAGTTCTTC. Amino acid sequence: CASSPLGGNSYNEQFF. Full variable domain (rest looked up from reference TRBV5-1 and TRBJ2-1): KAGVTQTPRYLIKTRGQQVTLSCSPISGHRSVSWYQQTPGQGLQFLFEYFSETQRNKGNFPGRFSGRQFSNSRSEMNVSTLELGDSALYLCASSPLGGNSYNEQFFGPGTRLTVL.

This clone was observed a handful of times. V and J are TRBV19 and TRBJ1-5; 7 bases line up with TRBD1. V shed 3 bases, J shed 6 bases, and the junction held 5 bases outside the gene matches. Per germline, CDR1 LNHDA and CDR2 SQIVND (reference sequence). The CDR3 spans 14 residues. The CDR3 protein is CASSIGGQAQPQHF. The CDR3, as DNA: TGTGCCAGTAGTATCGGCGGACAGGCTCAGCCCCAGCATTTT.

This clone was observed a few times. CDR3 DNA sequence: TGTGCCAGCAGCGTATGGACTAGCGGAAGGAGCTCCTACGAGCAGTACTTC. This codes for CASSVWTSGRSSYEQYF. The V call is TRBV9, the J call TRBJ2-7; 10 nucleotides agree with TRBD2. The CDR3 extends over 17 amino acids. In germline, CDR1 is SGDLS, CDR2 YYNGEE. Trimming cost V 1 base and J 0 bases; bases outside gene matches: 7.

The table lists this clone with a few counts. This chain links TRBV30 with TRBJ1-3; D ambiguous. V dropped 2 bases and J dropped 10 bases, with 15 bases sitting between them. The CDR3 is 13 residues long. Germline V gives CDR1 GTSNPN, CDR2 SVGIG (reference sequence). CDR3 in amino acids: CAWSFRGTRTIYF. DNA for the CDR3: TGTGCCTGGAGTTTTCGAGGAACTCGAACCATATATTTT.

The J gene is TRBJ1-2, the V gene TRBV5-6, with 12 bases matching TRBD1. The CDR3 covers 14 residues. V shed 0 bases and J 8 bases; nucleotides not matched to a gene: 2. The germline V gene encodes CDR1 SGHDT and CDR2 YYEEEE. CDR3 residues: CASSLGDRGQGYTF. Here the CDR3 DNA reads TGTGCCAGCAGCTTGGGGGACAGGGGGCAGGGCTACACCTTC.

This sequence joins TRBV18 and TRBJ1-2; the D gene is possibly TRBD1 (5 bases). Trimming cost V 2 bases and J 5 bases, with 6 bases left between them. The germline V gene has CDR1 KGHSH and CDR2 LQKENI. This CDR3 is 12 amino acids long. CDR3 region: CASSPSGYGYTF. Written as DNA, the CDR3 is TGTGCCAGCTCACCATCAGGGTATGGCTACACCTTC.

In DNA, the CDR3 is TGTGCCAGCAGCCGCCCGGGCGGGTTCTATGGCTACACCTTC. It yields the protein CASSRPGGFYGYTF. This chain connects TRBV7-2 to TRBJ1-2; D is uncertain. This CDR3 spans 14 amino acids. V was trimmed by 5 bases and J by 4 bases, leaving 14 bases between them. Per the germline V gene, CDR1 is SGHTA and CDR2 is FQGNSA.

This chain uses TRBV30 with TRBJ1-2; 7 positions match TRBD1. J lost 2 bases, V lost 1 base, and 7 bases had no gene match. The germline CDR1 and CDR2 sequences are GTSNPN and SVGIG (reference sequence). CDR3 length: 15 amino acids. The CDR3 coding sequence is TGTGCCTGGAGTGATAAACAGGGGCCGAACTATGGCTACACCTTC. Its translation is CAWSDKQGPNYGYTF.

The gene calls are TRBV4-3 and TRBJ2-7; 8 nucleotides agree with TRBD1. Germline V lookup: CDR1 LGHNA, CDR2 YSLEER. The ends lost 3 bases at V and 3 bases at J; junction bases unmatched: 10. The CDR3 loop spans 16 amino acids. CDR3 sequence (DNA): TGCGCCAGCAGCCATAGCGCGACAGGGGAAATCTACGAGCAGTACTTC. Translated: CASSHSATGEIYEQYF.

This chain connects TRBV4-1 to TRBJ1-5; D might be TRBD1 (6 bases). Germline values: CDR1 MGHRA, CDR2 YSYEKL. Trimming removed 4 bases at V and 6 bases at J, with 19 bases between. CDR3 size: 16 residues. Written as DNA, the CDR3 is TGCGCCAGCAGCCCATCCGTACTAATGGACAGTCAGCCCCAGCATTTT. This sequence encodes CASSPSVLMDSQPQHF.